Following are 22 T cell receptor beta chains from one sample sequenced in a study of T cell repertoires in cytomegalovirus infection (dated by TCRdb to between 2017 and 2020). Data came from an Illumina HiSeq 1500. The public reads were reanalyzed by TCRdb: fastp trimming at Q25, MiXCR alignment, in-frame beta chains only. Identical CDR3 protein sequences are pooled into one entry, listed with their most common genes and DNA. In this sample the table shows roughly 720,000 distinct CDR3 sequences, 35% to 45% of which occur a single time. The biggest ten clones account for 2.5% to 3.5% of the sample. The sequencing input was PBMCs. The receptors come from a human donor in good health (CMV status not recorded). Some clones in this sample may be carry-over from other donors' samples.

In this sample, this clonotype turned up many times. This chain joins TRBV7-8 and TRBJ2-7; tentative D call: TRBD1 (5 bases). Per the germline V gene, CDR1 is SGHVS and CDR2 is FQNEAQ. There are 17 residues in the CDR3. V lost 1 base, J lost 1 base, and 17 bases lay in between. Here the CDR3 reads CASSLEGRVDISYEQYF. The CDR3 nucleotides read TGTGCCAGCAGCTTAGAGGGCAGGGTGGATATTTCCTACGAGCAGTACTTC.

This clonotype was seen ten or more times. The chain links TRBV7-2 to TRBJ2-3; 7 positions match TRBD2. From germline, CDR1 is SGHTA and CDR2 FQGNSA. The ends lost 3 bases at V and 7 bases at J; junction bases unmatched: 4. The CDR3 runs 13 residues. The CDR3 here is CASSLAGEHTQYF. CDR3 nucleotide sequence: TGTGCCAGCAGCTTGGCGGGAGAACATACGCAGTATTTT.

This clonotype has a handful of counts. This rearrangement joins TRBV28 to TRBJ1-2; D ambiguous. This CDR3 spans 16 amino acids. CDR1 MDHEN and CDR2 SYDVKM come from the germline V gene. V was pared by 3 bases and J by 8 bases, with 22 bases between. The CDR3 region is CASSFVVGPSKSGYTF. In DNA, the CDR3 is TGTGCCAGCAGTTTCGTGGTGGGCCCATCGAAGTCAGGCTACACCTTC.

This clonotype was found a few times. The V and J genes are TRBV12-5 and TRBJ1-5; 9 bases align to TRBD1. The junction had 12 bases not matched to a gene; V was cut back by 2 bases and J by 7 bases. The V gene's germline CDR1 is LGHNT and CDR2 FRNRAP. The CDR3 spans 17 residues. The CDR3 region is CASGLKPSDRGGQPQHF. The CDR3 DNA follows: TGTGCTAGTGGTTTGAAGCCCTCGGACAGGGGCGGCCAGCCCCAGCATTTT.

In its sample, this clonotype was seen a few times. The chain is built from TRBV20-1 and TRBJ2-7, with 10 bases aligning to TRBD2. Germline V gene sequence: CDR1 DFQATT, CDR2 SNEGSKA (reference sequence). The trim removed 0 bases at V and 6 bases at J, leaving 8 bases unmatched. The CDR3 consists of 15 residues. This CDR3 is CSARDSASGSREQYF. The CDR3 DNA is TGCAGTGCTAGAGATTCCGCTAGCGGGAGTCGCGAGCAGTACTTC.

This clonotype was counted between two and nine times. The chain has TRBV20-1 and TRBJ2-3, with D uncertain. Trimming took 3 bases from V and 4 from J, leaving 5 bases between them. In germline, CDR1 is DFQATT, CDR2 SNEGSKA (reference sequence). The CDR3 contains 11 residues. The CDR3 loop reads CSARFPDTQYF. Written as DNA, the CDR3 is TGCAGTGCTAGGTTCCCAGATACGCAGTATTTT.

This clonotype has just a few counts. V is TRBV19 and J is TRBJ1-5; D is undetermined. The ends were cut back, 0 bases at V and 6 bases at J, with 12 bases in the middle. The CDR3 is 15 residues long. The germline CDR1 and CDR2 sequences are LNHDA and SQIVND (reference sequence). The CDR3 region has the DNA TGTGCCAGTAGTATAGATGCCTTCGCTGGTCAGCCCCAGCATTTT. Translating gives CASSIDAFAGQPQHF.

About this clonotype itself: It may be a read error: a sequence one base away is much more abundant. The conserved phenylalanine or tryptophan is not found at the CDR3 terminus, so this likely reflects a read error. The chain has TRBV7-9 and TRBJ2-7; perhaps TRBD2 as D (5 bases). Trimming pared 1 base from V and 5 bases from J, leaving 9 bases between. From germline, CDR1 is SEHNR and CDR2 FQNEAQ (reference sequence). The CDR3 loop spans 13 amino acids. The CDR3 spells CASSLGRSNEQYL. CDR3 DNA sequence: TGTGCCAGCAGCTTAGGGAGGAGTAACGAGCAGTACTTA.

For the CDR3, the DNA is TGTGCCAGCAGCGTAGTCCCCGGCACAGATACGCAGTATTTT. Translated, it gives CASSVVPGTDTQYF. The chain uses TRBV9 and TRBJ2-3; D is unclear. V lost 0 bases, J lost 1 base, and 6 bases lay in between. The CDR3 covers 14 residues. Germline CDR1 reads SGDLS; CDR2 reads YYNGEE.

Worth noting for this clonotype: The junction departs from the called germline gene at one end, perhaps through a read error. The gene calls are TRBV29-1 and TRBJ2-1; a weak D match, TRBD2 (5 bases). CDR3 length equals 11 residues. Germline-derived CDR1 and CDR2 are SQVTM and ANQGSEA. The CDR3 spells CSFERGNEQFF. The CDR3 DNA reads TGCAGCTTTGAACGGGGAAATGAGCAGTTCTTC.

V and J are TRBV6-5 and TRBJ2-7; no reliable D call. V was pared by 7 bases and J by 5 bases, with 9 bases between. Germline CDR1 MNHEY, CDR2 SVGAGI. CDR3 length equals 11 residues. The CDR3 DNA reads TGTGCCAGCACCCGGGCGAACGAGCAGTACTTC. This gives the protein CASTRANEQYF.

The CDR3 nucleotides are TGTGCCAGTAGTATAGTGCGCGGGGAGCTGTTTTTT. This gives the protein CASSIVRGELFF. The chain carries TRBV19 and TRBJ2-2; no clear D gene. The length of the CDR3 is 12 residues. V gave up 1 base and J gave up 7 bases, with 4 bases separating them. Germline CDR1 and CDR2: LNHDA and SQIVND (reference sequence). Supplemented by reference TRBV19 and TRBJ2-2, the full variable domain reads DGGITQSPKYLFRKEGQNVTLSCEQNLNHDAMYWYRQDPGQGLRLIYYSQIVNDFQKGDIAEGYSVSREKKESFPLTVTSAQKNPTAFYLCASSIVRGELFFGEGSRLTVL.

The table lists this clonotype with a few counts. V gene TRBV25-1 combines with J gene TRBJ2-5; possible D gene TRBD1, 6 bases. Trimming shortened V by 7 bases and J by 4 bases, and 16 bases separated the two germline ends. Germline CDR1 MGHDK, CDR2 SYGVNS. This CDR3 has 14 residues. CDR3 nucleotides: TGTGCCAGCACCGGTACAGGGTTGAGAGAGACCCAGTACTTC. Amino acid sequence: CASTGTGLRETQYF.

This chain connects TRBV10-3 to TRBJ2-7; 10 bases line up with TRBD2. The CDR3 is 15 residues long. Per germline, CDR1 ENHRY and CDR2 SYGVKD. Trimming took 3 bases from V and 0 from J; bases not matched to a gene: 2. The CDR3 sequence is CAISDGLAASYEQYF. CDR3 coding DNA: TGTGCCATCAGTGATGGACTAGCGGCCTCCTACGAGCAGTACTTC.

This clonotype was recorded a few times. V gene TRBV7-2 combines with J gene TRBJ2-1, with D perhaps matching TRBD2 (5 bases). Trimming pared 1 base from V and 7 bases from J, leaving 17 bases between. The CDR3 length is 16 residues. In germline, CDR1 is SGHTA, CDR2 FQGNSA. The CDR3 loop is CASSLESGLRRNEQFF. CDR3 nucleotides: TGTGCCAGCAGCTTAGAGAGCGGTCTCCGGAGGAATGAGCAGTTCTTC.

This clonotype appeared a few times. The gene calls are TRBV2 and TRBJ2-1, with unresolved D. The CDR3 spans 12 residues. Trimming removed 2 bases from V and 9 bases from J, with 8 bases in between. Germline V gene sequence: CDR1 SNHLY, CDR2 FYNNEI. The CDR3 region is CASSEHGTEQFF. The DNA for the CDR3 is TGTGCCAGCAGTGAACACGGCACTGAGCAGTTCTTC.

V usage is TRBV12-3 or TRBV12-4 and J usage is TRBJ1-5, with 7 bases that match TRBD1. After removal of 5 bases from V and 6 bases from J, the junction contained 4 bases not matched to a gene. The CDR3 covers 13 residues. CDR3 bases: TGTGCCAGCAGTCGCAGGGGGACTCAGCCCCAGCATTTT. Translated, it gives CASSRRGTQPQHF.

The rearrangement links TRBV7-9 to TRBJ1-6; TRBD1 might be the D (5 bases). V lost 1 base and J lost 10, with 8 bases in between. The CDR3 contains 13 residues. Germline values: CDR1 SEHNR, CDR2 FQNEAQ (reference sequence). CDR3 DNA: TGTGCCAGCAGCTTAGGCGGGGGATCACCCCTCCACTTT. This codes for CASSLGGGSPLHF. Combining the CDR3 with reference TRBV7-9 and TRBJ1-6 gives the whole variable domain DTGVSQNPRHKITKRGQNVTFRCDPISEHNRLYWYRQTLGQGPEFLTYFQNEAQLEKSRLLSDRFSAERPKGSFSTLEIQRTEQGDSAMYLCASSLGGGSPLHFGNGTRLTVT.

The chain joins TRBV6-7 to TRBJ2-5; 9 nucleotides align to TRBD2. TRBV6-7 is annotated as an ORF whose role is uncertain. V gave up 0 bases and J gave up 5 bases; unmatched junction bases: 16. CDR3 length: 19 residues. The DNA for the CDR3 is TGTGCCAGCAGTTACTCATCCCCGAGGCTAGCGGGGACCGGTGAGACCCAGTACTTC. It yields the protein CASSYSSPRLAGTGETQYF.

For this clonotype: Given the absence of the conserved phenylalanine or tryptophan at the CDR3 end, a read error is likely. The gene calls are TRBV12-3 or TRBV12-4 and TRBJ2-5, with TRBD2 matching 9 bases. The ends lost 6 bases at V and 2 bases at J; junction bases unmatched: 7. The CDR3 runs 15 residues. CDR3 sequence (DNA): TGTGCCAGCAGCCCAGAGCGGGGGGCTCAAGAGACCCAGTACTTA. Translation gives CASSPERGAQETQYL.

This clonotype has more than one count but fewer than ten. This chain links TRBV7-6 with TRBJ2-3; TRBD2 matches at 13 bases. Germline CDR1 SGHVS, CDR2 FNYEAQ. This CDR3 spans 18 amino acids. V gave up 5 bases and J gave up 4 bases; unmatched junction bases: 12. The CDR3 coding sequence is TGTGCCAGCAGCCTACGGACTAGCGGGAGTACGGTTGCAGATACGCAGTATTTT. Amino acids: CASSLRTSGSTVADTQYF.

The genes are TRBV7-2 and TRBJ1-4; D may be TRBD1 (5 bases). Per the germline V gene, CDR1 is SGHTA and CDR2 is FQGNSA. V shed 0 bases and J shed 5 bases, with 10 bases lying between them. This CDR3 is built from 15 residues. The CDR3 reads CASSLARQFNEKLFF. The CDR3 nucleotides are TGTGCCAGCAGCTTAGCTAGACAGTTCAATGAAAAACTGTTTTTT.